A single sample gave rise to the 28 T cell receptor beta chains below, sequenced in a study of a mutant IDH1 vaccine in newly diagnosed glioma. Sequencing was performed with immunoSEQ multiplex PCR; in TCRdb, only in-frame clones are kept and a portion is missing. The sample lists roughly 70,000 clones, 80% to 90% seen once, with roughly 2.6% in the top ten. Described time point: baseline, week 1 (first vaccination visit). As for treatment: pre-vaccination baseline after standard-of-care therapy. The sample here was PBMCs, taken from a glioma patient treated with radiotherapy, temozolomide or both. Receptor source: a man aged 25 to 45 with glioma.

This chain joins TRBV18 and TRBJ1-1; D gene uncertain. The V end lost 6 bases, the J end lost 0 bases, and 8 bases lay between the germline ends. Germline CDR1 KGHSH, CDR2 LQKENI. The CDR3 has 13 amino acids. The CDR3 DNA is TGTGCCAGCTCGCCTGACTTGAACACTGAAGCTTTCTTT. Encoded protein: CASSPDLNTEAFF.

The chain has TRBV6-6 and TRBJ1-6; D is possibly TRBD1 (5 bases). The CDR3 covers 14 residues. V lost 5 bases, J lost 7 bases, and 12 bases lay in between. In germline, CDR1 is MNHNY, CDR2 SVGAGI (reference sequence). CDR3 in amino acids: CASSEGFLNSPLHF. In nucleotides, the CDR3 is TGTGCCAGCAGTGAGGGGTTCTTAAATTCACCCCTCCACTTT.

This chain links TRBV27 with TRBJ2-1; 11 bases are shared with TRBD1. Germline V gene lookup returns CDR1 MNHEY and CDR2 SMNVEV (reference sequence). Trimming cost V 7 bases and J 7 bases; bases outside gene matches: 9. The CDR3 has 15 residues. The CDR3 DNA sequence: TGTGCCAGCACTCGTGGACAGGGGGCGGATAATGAGCAGTTCTTC. Protein product: CASTRGQGADNEQFF.

This rearrangement joins TRBV7-8 to TRBJ1-2; D unresolved. Germline V lookup: CDR1 SGHVS, CDR2 FQNEAQ. V dropped 2 bases and J dropped 2 bases, with 6 bases sitting between them. The CDR3 is 13 residues long. CDR3 residues: CASSLQENYGYTF. The DNA of the CDR3 is TGTGCCAGCAGCTTACAGGAGAACTATGGCTACACCTTC.

This clone was seen only once. The chain recombines TRBV28 with TRBJ2-7; 8 bases map to TRBD2. V trimming: 6 bases; J trimming: 3 bases; junction bases outside the gene matches: 1. From germline, CDR1 is MDHEN and CDR2 SYDVKM. The CDR3 is 12 residues long. This chain's CDR3 is CASRSGSYEQYF. Written as DNA, the CDR3 is TGTGCCAGCAGGAGCGGGAGCTACGAGCAGTACTTC.

The genes are TRBV9 and TRBJ2-3; D remains unclear. This CDR3 spans 12 amino acids. Per germline, CDR1 SGDLS and CDR2 YYNGEE. Trimming cost V 3 bases and J 3 bases, with 5 bases left between them. The CDR3 here is CASSGYTDTQYF. CDR3 bases: TGTGCCAGCAGCGGATATACAGATACGCAGTATTTT.

With regard to this clone: At one end the junction does not follow the germline gene, possibly because of a read error. The chain joins TRBV6-4 to TRBJ2-3; the match to TRBD2 covers 15 bases. CDR3 length equals 16 residues. Germline lookup yields CDR1 MRHNA and CDR2 SNTAGT. CDR3 residues: CASSDGLAGGPDAQYF. In DNA, the CDR3 is TGTGCCAGCAGTGACGGACTAGCGGGGGGGCCAGATGCGCAGTATTTT.

The chain employs TRBV5-4 and TRBJ1-5; D gene ambiguous. This CDR3 comprises 15 residues. The V gene's germline CDR1 is SGHNT and CDR2 YYREEE (reference sequence). Trimming pared 1 base from V and 3 bases from J, leaving 11 bases between. CDR3 protein: CASSLIDWPNQPQHF. CDR3 sequence (DNA): TGTGCCAGCAGCTTGATCGACTGGCCCAATCAGCCCCAGCATTTT.

V usage is TRBV9 and J usage is TRBJ1-2; unclear D gene. CDR3 length equals 11 residues. The germline V and J ends were trimmed by 3 bases and 6 bases, with 6 bases remaining between them. The germline CDR1 and CDR2 sequences are SGDLS and YYNGEE. CDR3 amino acids: CASSANDGYTF. Here the CDR3 DNA reads TGTGCCAGCAGCGCGAACGATGGCTACACCTTC.

The chain carries TRBV7-9 and TRBJ1-3, with no clear D. V lost 5 bases to trimming and J lost 2 bases, with 19 bases between them. CDR1 is SEHNR, CDR2 FQNEAQ, per germline (reference sequence). The CDR3 loop spans 17 amino acids. CDR3 DNA sequence: TGTGCCAGCAGCCTTGGCCCCCAGAGAACGGCTGGAAACACCATATATTTT. Residues: CASSLGPQRTAGNTIYF.

The V call is TRBV7-8, the J call TRBJ2-5; D is possibly TRBD2 (5 bases). Trimming stripped 3 bases from V and 1 base from J, with 9 bases between. Per germline, CDR1 SGHVS and CDR2 FQNEAQ. The CDR3 runs to 14 residues. Here the CDR3 reads CASSFGGGQETQYF. The CDR3 bases are TGTGCCAGCAGCTTTGGAGGAGGCCAAGAGACCCAGTACTTC.

This chain links TRBV9 with TRBJ2-7, with D tentatively TRBD1 (5 bases). Germline-derived CDR1 and CDR2 are SGDLS and YYNGEE. V was clipped by 0 bases and J by 3 bases, with 10 bases between them. This CDR3 has 14 residues. CDR3 sequence reads: CASSVGSGNYEQYF. CDR3 sequence (DNA): TGTGCCAGCAGCGTAGGGTCAGGGAACTACGAGCAGTACTTC. The full variable domain, with the rest looked up from reference TRBV9 and TRBJ2-7, is DSGVTQTPKHLITATGQRVTLRCSPRSGDLSVYWYQQSLDQGLQFLIQYYNGEERAKGNILERFSAQQFPDLHSELNLSSLELGDSALYFCASSVGSGNYEQYFGPGTRLTVT.

The CDR3 spells CASRDIGYTF. CDR3 nucleotides: TGTGCCAGCAGGGACATCGGCTACACCTTC. The chain recombines TRBV6-5 with TRBJ1-2, with a weak D call TRBD1 (5 bases). CDR1 is MNHEY and CDR2 is SVGAGI in the germline V gene. The CDR3 is 10 amino acids. Trimming shortened V by 6 bases and J by 8 bases, and 7 bases separated the two germline ends.

The chain carries TRBV11-2 and TRBJ2-1, with D perhaps matching TRBD2 (5 bases). Germline lookup yields CDR1 SGHAT and CDR2 FQNNGV. The CDR3 is 15 residues long. V shed 1 base and J shed 0 bases, with 7 bases lying between them. CDR3 protein: CASSLARGSYNEQFF. CDR3 nucleotide sequence: TGTGCCAGCAGCTTAGCACGGGGCTCCTACAATGAGCAGTTCTTC.

The chain carries TRBV28 and TRBJ2-1; no clear D gene. Per germline, CDR1 MDHEN and CDR2 SYDVKM. This CDR3 spans 15 amino acids. The V and J ends lost 3 bases and 0 bases respectively, with 9 bases between them. CDR3 nucleotide sequence: TGTGCCAGCAGTTTGGGAACAGCCTCCTACAATGAGCAGTTCTTC. Its protein product is CASSLGTASYNEQFF.

To note about this clone: The junction departs from the called germline gene at one end, perhaps through a read error. The rearrangement links TRBV4-1 to TRBJ2-4, with 11 nucleotides matching TRBD1. The CDR3 totals 15 residues. Germline values: CDR1 MGHRA, CDR2 YSYEKL. The DNA for the CDR3 is TGCGCCAGCAGCCAACACCGGGACAGGGGGTTTATTCAGCACTTC. Translated, it gives CASSQHRDRGFIQHF.

J is TRBJ2-1 and V is TRBV7-9; no clear D gene. This CDR3 has 17 residues. Germline V CDR1 and CDR2: SEHNR, FQNEAQ (reference sequence). V shed 4 bases and J shed 0 bases, with 16 bases lying between them. CDR3 protein: CASSSREVRRSYNEQFF. Written as DNA, the CDR3 is TGTGCCAGCAGCTCCCGTGAGGTGCGGCGCTCCTACAATGAGCAGTTCTTC.

The J gene is TRBJ1-1, the V gene TRBV11-2; D not certain. Germline V gives CDR1 SGHAT, CDR2 FQNNGV. With 4 bases removed from V and 1 base from J, the gap between germline ends came to 10 bases. The length of the CDR3 is 14 residues. The CDR3 spells CASSSFSGNTEAFF. In DNA, the CDR3 is TGTGCCAGCAGCTCCTTCTCGGGGAACACTGAAGCTTTCTTT.

The chain combines TRBV4-1 with TRBJ2-3; 12 positions agree with TRBD2. The CDR3 spans 17 residues. Germline trimming cut 1 base from V and 3 bases from J; bases unmatched to any gene: 5. Germline loops: CDR1 MGHRA, CDR2 YSYEKL. The CDR3 protein is CASSQAASGGATDTQYF. The CDR3 nucleotides are TGCGCCAGCAGCCAAGCCGCTAGCGGGGGGGCAACAGATACGCAGTATTTT.

The J gene is TRBJ2-5, the V gene TRBV25-1, with a possible D match to TRBD1 (5 bases). CDR3 length equals 14 residues. Trimming removed 1 base from V and 0 bases from J, with 6 bases in between. CDR1 MGHDK and CDR2 SYGVNS come from the germline V gene. The CDR3 protein is CASSEFRDQETQYF. The CDR3 DNA sequence: TGTGCCAGCAGTGAATTCAGGGACCAAGAGACCCAGTACTTC.

The sample holds a few counts of this clone. J is TRBJ1-1 and V is TRBV7-2; D gene ambiguous. CDR1 and CDR2 from the germline V gene are SGHTA and FQGNSA. V lost 5 bases and J 5 bases, leaving 15 bases between the germline ends. This CDR3 contains 14 residues. The CDR3 nucleotides read TGTGCCAGCAGCAAAGAGCCACTCATAACTGAAGCTTTCTTT. Protein sequence: CASSKEPLITEAFF.

The chain has TRBV21-1 and TRBJ2-7; the table names TRBD2, a call not compared with the DNA. TRBV21-1 is a pseudogene segment. CDR3 length: 14 residues. The CDR3 coding sequence is TGTGCCAGCAGCAAAGGGAGGGATCACTACGAGCAGTACTTC. This translates into CASSKGRDHYEQYF.

This chain connects TRBV7-2 to TRBJ1-2; the D gene is possibly TRBD1 (6 bases). Per germline, CDR1 SGHTA and CDR2 FQGNSA. The CDR3 is 16 residues long. Between the trimmed V and J ends, which lost 2 bases and 8 bases, there was a span of 21 bases. The CDR3 protein is CASSLTTLNRVDGYTF. In DNA form, the CDR3 reads TGTGCCAGCAGCTTAACCACCCTTAACAGGGTAGACGGCTACACCTTC.

J is TRBJ2-1 and V is TRBV4-1, with D hard to call. CDR1 is MGHRA, CDR2 YSYEKL, per germline. V gave up 4 bases and J gave up 8 bases, with 12 bases separating them. The CDR3 spans 13 residues. The CDR3 coding sequence is TGCGCCAGCAGCCGCCTCCCTCGGGATGAGCAGTTCTTC. This codes for CASSRLPRDEQFF.

CDR3 amino acids: CATRRGDRNYGYTF. CDR3 DNA: TGTGCCACCCGACGAGGGGACCGCAACTATGGCTACACCTTC. The rearrangement uses TRBV27 and TRBJ1-2; TRBD1 is a possible D gene (5 bases). V lost 10 bases to trimming and J lost 2 bases, with 17 bases between them. Germline V gene sequence: CDR1 MNHEY, CDR2 SMNVEV (reference sequence). The CDR3 totals 14 residues.

The chain is built from TRBV4-1 and TRBJ1-2; D not certain. Germline loops: CDR1 MGHRA, CDR2 YSYEKL. The CDR3 totals 15 residues. The V and J ends lost 2 bases and 2 bases respectively, with 12 bases between them. The chain's CDR3 is CASSQPGRPNYGYTF. The CDR3 nucleotides are TGCGCCAGCAGCCAACCCGGCAGACCGAACTATGGCTACACCTTC.

This clone appeared a single time. The rearrangement joins TRBV27 to TRBJ2-7; a possible D gene is TRBD1 (6 bases). V was shortened by 4 bases and J by 5 bases, with 15 bases between the two germline ends. The CDR3 totals 14 residues. The germline CDR1 and CDR2 sequences are MNHEY and SMNVEV (reference sequence). Here the CDR3 reads CASSSTTGANEQYF. In DNA form, the CDR3 reads TGTGCCAGCAGTTCAACGACAGGCGCCAACGAGCAGTACTTC.

The V gene is TRBV15, the J gene TRBJ2-6; D is unresolved. Germline CDR1 reads LNHNV; CDR2 reads YYDKDF (reference sequence). Between the trimmed V and J ends, which lost 3 bases and 4 bases, there was a span of 10 bases. This CDR3 contains 15 residues. The CDR3 is CATSSGVLGANVLTF. Written as DNA, the CDR3 is TGTGCCACCAGCAGTGGAGTTCTGGGGGCCAACGTCCTGACTTTC.